This T cell receptor (beta chain) was sequenced in a study of blood T cell repertoires in COVID-19. Germline assignment: CDR1 SGHNT and CDR2 YYREEE (reference sequence). This CDR3 spans 14 amino acids. Trimming took 1 base from V and 10 from J, leaving 15 bases between them. The assay was immunoSEQ multiplex PCR, and TCRdb's table has in-frame clones only and misses some. The sample shows roughly 80,000 clones, 83% of them seen only once. V usage is TRBV5-4 and J usage is TRBJ2-1, with D maybe TRBD2 (5 bases). Source material: peripheral blood. This clonotype was sampled from a woman older than 75 with acute or convalescent COVID-19. The CDR3 DNA follows: TGTGCCAGCAGCTTGATGGGTGGGAGCAACGAGCAGTTCTTC. Protein product: CASSLMGGSNEQFF.